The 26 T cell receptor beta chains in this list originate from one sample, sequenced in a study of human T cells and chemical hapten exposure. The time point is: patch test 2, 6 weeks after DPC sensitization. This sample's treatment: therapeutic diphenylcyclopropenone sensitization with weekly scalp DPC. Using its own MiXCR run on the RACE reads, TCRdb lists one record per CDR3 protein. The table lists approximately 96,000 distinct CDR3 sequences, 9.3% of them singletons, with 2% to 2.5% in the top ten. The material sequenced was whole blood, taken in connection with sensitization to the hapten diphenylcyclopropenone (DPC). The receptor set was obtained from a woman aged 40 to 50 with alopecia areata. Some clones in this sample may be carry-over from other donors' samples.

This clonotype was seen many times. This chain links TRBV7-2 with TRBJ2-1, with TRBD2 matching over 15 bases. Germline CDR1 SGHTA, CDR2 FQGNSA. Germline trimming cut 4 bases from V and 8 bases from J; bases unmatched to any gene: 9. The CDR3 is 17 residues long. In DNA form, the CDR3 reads TGTGCCAGCAGCTCGGGACTAGCGGGAGGTGCCTGGGATGAGCAGTTCTTC. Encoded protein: CASSSGLAGGAWDEQFF.

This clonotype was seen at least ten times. The CDR3 bases are TGTGCCAGCACCTCCGGACAGGGTGCGACAGAGCAGTACTTC. Encoded protein: CASTSGQGATEQYF. The rearrangement joins TRBV6-2 or TRBV6-3 to TRBJ2-7; 8 nucleotides align to TRBD1. The J segment lost 7 bases and the V segment lost 7 bases, leaving 12 bases of the junction unmatched. CDR1 is MNHEY, CDR2 SVGEGT, per germline. The CDR3 loop spans 14 amino acids.

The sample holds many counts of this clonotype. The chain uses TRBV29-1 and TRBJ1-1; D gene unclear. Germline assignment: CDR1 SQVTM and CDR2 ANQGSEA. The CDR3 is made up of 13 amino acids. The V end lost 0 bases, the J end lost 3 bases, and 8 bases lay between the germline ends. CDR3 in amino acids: CSVEEQQDTEAFF. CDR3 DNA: TGCAGCGTTGAAGAACAGCAAGACACTGAAGCTTTCTTT.

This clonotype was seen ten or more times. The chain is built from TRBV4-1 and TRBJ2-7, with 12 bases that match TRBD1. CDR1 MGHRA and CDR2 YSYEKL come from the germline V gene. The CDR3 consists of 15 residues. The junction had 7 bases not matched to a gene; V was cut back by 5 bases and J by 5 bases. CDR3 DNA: TGCGCCAGCAGCGAGCCGGGACAGGGGGCCCACGAGCAGTACTTC. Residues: CASSEPGQGAHEQYF.

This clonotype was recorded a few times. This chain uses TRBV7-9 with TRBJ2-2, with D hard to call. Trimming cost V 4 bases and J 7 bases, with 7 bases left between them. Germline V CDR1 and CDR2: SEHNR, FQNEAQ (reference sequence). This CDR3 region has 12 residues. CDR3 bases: TGTGCCAGCAGCTCTAACGTCGGGGAGCTGTTTTTT. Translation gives CASSSNVGELFF.

The CDR3: CASKDPIGGEQYF. CDR3 coding DNA: TGTGCCAGCAAGGACCCAATAGGCGGCGAGCAGTACTTC. This chain joins TRBV28 and TRBJ2-7; D is ambiguous. V shed 7 bases and J shed 6 bases, with 16 bases lying between them. CDR3 length: 13 amino acids. Germline CDR1 reads MDHEN; CDR2 reads SYDVKM.

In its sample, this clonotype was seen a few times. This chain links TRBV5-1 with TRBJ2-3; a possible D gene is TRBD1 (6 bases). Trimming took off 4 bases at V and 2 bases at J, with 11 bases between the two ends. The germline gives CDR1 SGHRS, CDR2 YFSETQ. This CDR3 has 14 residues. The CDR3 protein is CASSVGQHTDTQYF. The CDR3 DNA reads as TGCGCCAGCAGCGTAGGACAGCACACAGATACGCAGTATTTT.

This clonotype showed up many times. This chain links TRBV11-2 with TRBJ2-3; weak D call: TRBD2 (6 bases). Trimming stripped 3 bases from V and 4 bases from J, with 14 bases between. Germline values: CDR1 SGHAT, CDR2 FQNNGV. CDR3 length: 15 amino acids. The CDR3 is CASSFVSGEADTQYF. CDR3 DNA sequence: TGTGCCAGCAGCTTTGTGTCGGGAGAGGCAGATACGCAGTATTTT.

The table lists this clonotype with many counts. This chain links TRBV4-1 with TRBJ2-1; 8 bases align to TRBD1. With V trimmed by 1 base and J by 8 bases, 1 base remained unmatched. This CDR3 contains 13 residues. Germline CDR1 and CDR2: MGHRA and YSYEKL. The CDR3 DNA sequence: TGCGCCAGCAGCCAAGGGACAGGGTATGAGCAGTTCTTC. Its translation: CASSQGTGYEQFF.

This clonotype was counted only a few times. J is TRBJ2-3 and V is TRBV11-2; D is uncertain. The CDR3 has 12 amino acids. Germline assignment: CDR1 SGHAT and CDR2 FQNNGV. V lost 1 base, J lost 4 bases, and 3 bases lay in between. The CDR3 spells CASSLGPDTQYF. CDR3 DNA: TGTGCCAGCAGCTTAGGACCAGATACGCAGTATTTT.

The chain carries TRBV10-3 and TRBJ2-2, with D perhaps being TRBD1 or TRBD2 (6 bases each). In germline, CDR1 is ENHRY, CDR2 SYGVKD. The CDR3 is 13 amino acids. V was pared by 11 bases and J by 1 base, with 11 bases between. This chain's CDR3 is CAGRGGNTGELFF. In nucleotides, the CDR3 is TGTGCCGGCAGGGGAGGGAACACCGGGGAGCTGTTTTTT.

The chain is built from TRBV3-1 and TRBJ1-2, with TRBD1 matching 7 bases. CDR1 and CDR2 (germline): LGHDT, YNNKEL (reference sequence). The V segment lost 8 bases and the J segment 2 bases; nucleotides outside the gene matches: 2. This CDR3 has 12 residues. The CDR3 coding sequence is TGTGCCAGCCGACAGGGAAACTATGGCTACACCTTC. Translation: CASRQGNYGYTF.

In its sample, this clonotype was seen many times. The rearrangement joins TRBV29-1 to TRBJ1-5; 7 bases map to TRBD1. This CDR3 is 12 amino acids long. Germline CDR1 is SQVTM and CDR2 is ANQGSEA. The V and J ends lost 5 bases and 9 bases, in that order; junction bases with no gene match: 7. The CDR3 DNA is TGCAGCGTTCGGGACAGTGGTTCGCCCCAGCATTTT. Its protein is CSVRDSGSPQHF.

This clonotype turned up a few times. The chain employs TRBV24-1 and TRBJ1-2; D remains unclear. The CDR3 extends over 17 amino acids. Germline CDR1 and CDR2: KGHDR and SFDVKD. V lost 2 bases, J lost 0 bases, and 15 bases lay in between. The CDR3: CATSDSGLPEANYGYTF. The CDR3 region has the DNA TGTGCCACCAGTGATTCCGGGCTACCTGAGGCTAACTATGGCTACACCTTC.

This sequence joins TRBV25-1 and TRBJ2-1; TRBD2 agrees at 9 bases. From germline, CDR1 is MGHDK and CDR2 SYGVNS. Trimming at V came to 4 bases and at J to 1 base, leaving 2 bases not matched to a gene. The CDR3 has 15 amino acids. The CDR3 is CASSVSGRSYNEQFF. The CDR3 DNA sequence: TGTGCCAGCAGTGTAAGCGGGAGGTCCTACAATGAGCAGTTCTTC.

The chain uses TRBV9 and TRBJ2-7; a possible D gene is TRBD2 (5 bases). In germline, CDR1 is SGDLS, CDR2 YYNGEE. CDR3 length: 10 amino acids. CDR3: CPYRAGVKYF. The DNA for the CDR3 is TGTCCCTACCGAGCCGGGGTGAAGTACTTC.

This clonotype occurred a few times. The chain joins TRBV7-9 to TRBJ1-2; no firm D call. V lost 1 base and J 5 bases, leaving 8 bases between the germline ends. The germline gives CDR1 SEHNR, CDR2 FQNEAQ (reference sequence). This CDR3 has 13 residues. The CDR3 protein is CASSLGPTYGYTF. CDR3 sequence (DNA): TGTGCCAGCAGCTTAGGTCCGACTTATGGCTACACCTTC.

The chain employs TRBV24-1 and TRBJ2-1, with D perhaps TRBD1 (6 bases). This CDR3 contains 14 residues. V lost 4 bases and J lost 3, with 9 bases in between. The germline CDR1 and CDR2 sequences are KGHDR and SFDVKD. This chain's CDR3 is CATSETGYYNEQFF. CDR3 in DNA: TGTGCCACCAGTGAGACAGGATACTACAATGAGCAGTTCTTC.

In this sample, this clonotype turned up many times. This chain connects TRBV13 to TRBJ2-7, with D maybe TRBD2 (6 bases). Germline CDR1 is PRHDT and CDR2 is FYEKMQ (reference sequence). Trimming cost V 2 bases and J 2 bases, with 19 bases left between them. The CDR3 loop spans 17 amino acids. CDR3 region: CASSLSGWGSGTYEQYF. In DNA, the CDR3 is TGTGCCAGCAGCTTATCGGGTTGGGGTAGCGGTACCTACGAGCAGTACTTC.

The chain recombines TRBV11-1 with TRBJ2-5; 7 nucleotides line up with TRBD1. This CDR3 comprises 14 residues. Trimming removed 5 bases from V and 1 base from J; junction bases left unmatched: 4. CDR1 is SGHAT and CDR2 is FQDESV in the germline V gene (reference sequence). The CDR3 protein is CASSRGDSQETQYF. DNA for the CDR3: TGTGCCAGCAGCAGAGGGGACAGCCAAGAGACCCAGTACTTC.

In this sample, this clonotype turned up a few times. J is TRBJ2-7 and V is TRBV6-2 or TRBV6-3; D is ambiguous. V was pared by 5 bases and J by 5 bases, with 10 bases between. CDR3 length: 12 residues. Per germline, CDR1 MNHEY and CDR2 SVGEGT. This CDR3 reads CASSLRRNEQYF. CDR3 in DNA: TGTGCCAGCAGTCTCAGACGGAACGAGCAGTACTTC.

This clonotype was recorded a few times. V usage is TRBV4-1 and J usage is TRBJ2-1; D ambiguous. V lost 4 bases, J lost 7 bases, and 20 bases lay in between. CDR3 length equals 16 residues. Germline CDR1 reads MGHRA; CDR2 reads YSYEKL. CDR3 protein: CASSPTMGYSRNEQFF. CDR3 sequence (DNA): TGCGCCAGCAGCCCAACTATGGGCTATAGTAGGAATGAGCAGTTCTTC.

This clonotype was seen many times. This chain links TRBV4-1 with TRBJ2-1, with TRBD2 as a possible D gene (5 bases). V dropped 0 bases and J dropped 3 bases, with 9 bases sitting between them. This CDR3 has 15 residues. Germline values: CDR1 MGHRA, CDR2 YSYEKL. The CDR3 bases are TGCGCCAGCAGCCAAGATCAAGCGGACTACAATGAGCAGTTCTTC. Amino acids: CASSQDQADYNEQFF.

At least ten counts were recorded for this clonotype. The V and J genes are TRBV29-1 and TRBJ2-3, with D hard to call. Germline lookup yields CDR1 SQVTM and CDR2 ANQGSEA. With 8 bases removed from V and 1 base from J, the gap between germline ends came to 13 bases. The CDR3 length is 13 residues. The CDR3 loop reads CSSRKGGTDTQYF. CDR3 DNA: TGCAGCTCCCGGAAGGGCGGCACAGATACGCAGTATTTT.

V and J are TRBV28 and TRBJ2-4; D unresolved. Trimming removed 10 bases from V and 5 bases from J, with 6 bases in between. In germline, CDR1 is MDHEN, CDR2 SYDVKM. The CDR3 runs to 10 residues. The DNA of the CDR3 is TGTGCCACGAGTCAAAACATTCAGTACTTC. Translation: CATSQNIQYF.

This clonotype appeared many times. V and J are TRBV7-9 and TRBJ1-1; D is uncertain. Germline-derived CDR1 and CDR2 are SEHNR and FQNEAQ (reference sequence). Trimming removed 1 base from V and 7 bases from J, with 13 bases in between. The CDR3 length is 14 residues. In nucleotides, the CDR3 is TGTGCCAGCAGCTTAGAAGGGAGGCAGCTTGAAGCTTTCTTT. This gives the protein CASSLEGRQLEAFF.